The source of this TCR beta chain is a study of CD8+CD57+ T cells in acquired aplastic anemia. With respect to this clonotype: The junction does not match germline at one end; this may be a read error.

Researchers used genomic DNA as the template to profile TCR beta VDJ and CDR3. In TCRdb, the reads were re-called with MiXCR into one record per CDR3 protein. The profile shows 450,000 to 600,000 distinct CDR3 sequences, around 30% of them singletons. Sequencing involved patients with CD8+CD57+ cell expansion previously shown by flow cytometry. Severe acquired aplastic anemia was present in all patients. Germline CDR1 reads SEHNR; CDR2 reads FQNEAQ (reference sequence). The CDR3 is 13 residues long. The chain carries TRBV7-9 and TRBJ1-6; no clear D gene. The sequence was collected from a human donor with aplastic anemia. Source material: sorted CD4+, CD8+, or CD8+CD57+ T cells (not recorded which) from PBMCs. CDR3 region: CASSSKVNSPPHF. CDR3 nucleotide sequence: TGTGCCAGCAGCTCCAAGGTTAATTCACCCCCCCACTTT.